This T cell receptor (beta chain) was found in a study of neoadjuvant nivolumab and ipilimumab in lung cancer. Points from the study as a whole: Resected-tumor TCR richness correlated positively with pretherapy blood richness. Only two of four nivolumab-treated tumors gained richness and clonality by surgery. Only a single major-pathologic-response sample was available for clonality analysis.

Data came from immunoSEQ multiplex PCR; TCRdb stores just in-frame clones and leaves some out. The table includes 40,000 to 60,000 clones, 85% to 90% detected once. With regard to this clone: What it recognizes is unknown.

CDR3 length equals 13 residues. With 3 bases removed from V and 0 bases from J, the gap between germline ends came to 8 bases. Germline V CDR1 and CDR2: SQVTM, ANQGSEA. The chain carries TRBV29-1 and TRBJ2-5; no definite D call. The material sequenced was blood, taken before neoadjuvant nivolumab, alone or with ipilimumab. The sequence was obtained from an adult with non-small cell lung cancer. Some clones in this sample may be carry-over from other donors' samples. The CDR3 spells CSVERTYQETQYF. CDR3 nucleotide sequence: TGCAGCGTTGAGAGGACGTACCAAGAGACCCAGTACTTC.